The source of this TCR beta chain is a study of T cells after yellow fever vaccination (dated by TCRdb to the late 2010s). Looking at the study overall: The SMART-Seq v4 Ultra Low Input RNA kit was used to prepare libraries from fractions with low cell numbers. Blood was collected at multiple timepoints before and after primary and secondary immunization, and bulk PBMC replicates and cell subsets were isolated. To follow T-cell clones before and after both primary and booster YFV17D yellow fever vaccination, bulk TCR alpha and beta repertoires underwent longitudinal sequencing. The cohort comprised two healthy male donors, one aged 18 to 30 and one aged 30 to 39 years.

The CDR3 runs 14 residues from the cysteine to the phenylalanine. Just CDR3 DNA is preserved here, 42 bases in frame from base 1. Trimming removed 6 bases from V and 3 bases from J, leaving 15 bases between the germline ends. In the germline V gene, CDR1 corresponds to MNHNS and CDR2 to SASEGT. This clonotype was detected a few times. The clone's antigen remains unknown. No clone much larger than this one lies a single base away; base qualities are absent. Synthesis of TCR cDNA relied on 5'RACE template switching, a step that introduced a universal primer site along with unique molecular identifiers. cDNA synthesis was primed from both the TCR alpha and TCR beta constant segments. Library amplification used two PCR steps, and the second PCR step added sample barcodes and sequencing adapters. Sequencing of libraries was performed on Illumina HiSeq 2500 (2x100 bp) or NovaSeq (2x150 bp). The original pipeline was this. Reads were demultiplexed and collapsed into UMI consensus sequences with MIGEC, and V(D)J alignment was performed with MiXCR. Vaccine-responding clonotypes were identified with edgeR using replicate PBMC samples, with FDR below 0.01 and a log2 fold change above 5 up to day 15 being required. Each bulk clonotype was labeled CD4 or CD8 based on which sequenced repertoire, CD4 or CD8, contained the clonotype at higher abundance. TCRdb handled the public reads itself, with Q25 trimming in fastp and clone calling in MiXCR, and kept productive beta chains. Rows are combined by CDR3 protein, so each entry shows the most common genes and DNA. The V and J calls follow TCRdb's processing rather than the paper's. This sample gives 500,000 to 650,000 distinct CDR3 sequences in total; about a sixth of them show up just once. The ten largest clones take up about 18% of the sample.

In light of the paper, this sample's treatment or condition label describes: live attenuated yellow fever vaccine strain. At every blood-draw timepoint, two biological replicates of bulk PBMCs were collected. A standard Ficoll-Paque protocol was used to isolate PBMCs from peripheral blood. RNA was extracted with TriZol from bulk PBMCs, CD4 and CD8 fractions, and dextramer-positive and dextramer-negative fractions. Beyond this particular receptor, the publication reports: Compared with the primary T-cell response, the secondary T-cell response was weaker but faster, peaking on day 5 rather than day 15. Computational filtering was needed because FACS-sorted repertoires could contain abundant contaminating clonotypes from the bulk population. After the booster, most of the clones that had expanded following primary vaccination were detected again (approximately 96% of CD4 and around 90% of CD8), which suggests that memory was broadly maintained. Only a couple of donors were included in the study, so the extent to which the findings can be generalized is limited. A small fraction of clonotypes appeared in both the CD4 and CD8 compartments, likely as a result of convergent recombination.

The chain is made from TRBV6-1 and TRBJ2-7; the D gene identity is not certain. Specimen: PBMCs, collected 5 days after the first yellow fever vaccination. This sequence was found in a man aged 18 to 29 who received the YFV17D yellow fever vaccine. CDR3 protein: CASSPLAFYYEQYF. The nucleotides read TGTGCCAGCAGCCCCTTGGCCTTTTACTACGAGCAGTACTTC.